The 27 T cell receptor beta chains presented below share a single source sample, sequenced in a study of blood T cell repertoires in COVID-19. Only in-frame clones appear in the TCRdb table, and some are missing; sequencing was by immunoSEQ multiplex PCR. The sample has tens of thousands of clones, approximately 81% seen once. Sequenced material: peripheral blood. The receptors here all came from a man older than 75 with acute or convalescent COVID-19.

The V gene is TRBV2, the J gene TRBJ1-1, with 9 bases identical to TRBD1. CDR1 SNHLY and CDR2 FYNNEI come from the germline V gene. The trim removed 6 bases at V and 9 bases at J, leaving 11 bases unmatched. The CDR3 is 14 residues long. The CDR3 DNA reads as TGTGCCAGCAGGGCCGGGACAGGGAAGGCTCAAGCTTTCTTT. This gives the protein CASRAGTGKAQAFF.

This sequence joins TRBV27 and TRBJ2-3, with D tentatively TRBD2 (7 bases). This CDR3 is built from 13 residues. Trimming removed 4 bases at V and 6 bases at J, with 11 bases between. The germline CDR1 and CDR2 sequences are MNHEY and SMNVEV (reference sequence). CDR3 residues: CASSYGGADTQYF. The CDR3 DNA follows: TGTGCCAGCAGTTATGGGGGGGCTGATACGCAGTATTTT.

The gene calls are TRBV7-3 and TRBJ2-1; D might be TRBD2 (6 bases). Deletions cut 5 bases from V and 5 bases from J, with 13 bases between. CDR3 size: 14 residues. CDR1 is SGHTA, CDR2 FQGTGA, per germline. CDR3 bases: TGTGCCAGCAGCCCCTTCCGGGGGAACAATGAGCAGTTCTTC. This sequence encodes CASSPFRGNNEQFF. Full variable domain (outside the CDR3, taken from reference TRBV7-3 and TRBJ2-1): GAGVSQTPSNKVTEKGKYVELRCDPISGHTALYWYRQSLGQGPEFLIYFQGTGAADDSGLPNDRFFAVRPEGSVSTLKIQRTERGDSAVYLCASSPFRGNNEQFFGPGTRLTVL.

This clone was seen a single time. CDR3 DNA: TGTGCCAGCAGCCTTCGGGAGGGGGCGGATACGCAGTATTTT. Amino acid sequence: CASSLREGADTQYF. The J gene is TRBJ2-3, the V gene TRBV3-1 (or the pseudogene TRBV3-2); a possible D gene is TRBD2 (8 bases). This CDR3 is 14 amino acids long. Looked up from germline, CDR1 is LGHDT and CDR2 is YNNKEL (reference sequence). Trimming stripped 4 bases from V and 6 bases from J, with 14 bases between.

This clone was seen a handful of times. The rearrangement uses TRBV6-2 or TRBV6-3 and TRBJ2-2; 7 bases agree with TRBD1. V gave up 5 bases and J gave up 2 bases; unmatched junction bases: 11. Per germline, CDR1 MNHEY and CDR2 SVGEGT. The CDR3 totals 17 residues. The CDR3 DNA reads as TGTGCCAGCAGTCCCGGACAGGCGAATACCAACACCGGGGAGCTGTTTTTT. Translated, it gives CASSPGQANTNTGELFF.

The chain combines TRBV5-1 with TRBJ1-1, with 10 nucleotides matching TRBD1. The CDR3 is made up of 15 amino acids. Germline CDR1 reads SGHRS; CDR2 reads YFSETQ. Unmatched junction bases numbered 8, after V lost 4 bases and J lost 5 bases. The CDR3 here is CASSGGGTGVTEAFF. The DNA for the CDR3 is TGCGCCAGCAGCGGGGGCGGGACAGGGGTGACTGAAGCTTTCTTT.

The rearrangement links TRBV27 to TRBJ1-2, with 7 bases aligning to TRBD1. This CDR3 region has 15 residues. The V gene end was trimmed by 2 bases and the J gene end by 4 bases; junction bases not matched to a gene: 7. The germline CDR1 and CDR2 sequences are MNHEY and SMNVEV (reference sequence). The CDR3 here is CASSLVGDSIYGYTF. For the CDR3, the DNA is TGTGCCAGCAGTTTAGTTGGGGACAGTATCTATGGCTACACCTTC.

A few counts support this clone. J is TRBJ2-7 and V is TRBV7-2; a possible D gene is TRBD2 (6 bases). Germline CDR1 SGHTA, CDR2 FQGNSA. This CDR3 contains 14 residues. The V end lost 2 bases, the J end lost 4 bases, and 12 bases lay between the germline ends. CDR3 residues: CASSLSGLQYEQYF. As DNA, the CDR3 is TGTGCCAGCAGCTTATCGGGACTGCAATACGAGCAGTACTTC.

The rearrangement links TRBV2 to TRBJ2-5, with 7 bases lining up with TRBD2. V gave up 4 bases and J gave up 5 bases; unmatched junction bases: 4. Germline CDR1 is SNHLY and CDR2 is FYNNEI. The CDR3 is 13 amino acids. CDR3 bases: TGTGCCAGCAGTGGGGGGAGGGTGGAGACCCAGTACTTC. As protein: CASSGGRVETQYF.

This clone has only a few counts. The chain has TRBV30 and TRBJ2-2; no clear D. Germline lookup yields CDR1 GTSNPN and CDR2 SVGIG (reference sequence). This CDR3 has 11 residues. V was pared by 3 bases and J by 8 bases, with 7 bases between. CDR3 DNA: TGTGCCTGGAGGGGCTGGGGGGAGCTGTTTTTT. Translating it yields CAWRGWGELFF.

V gene TRBV11-2 combines with J gene TRBJ2-3, with TRBD2 identical over 12 bases. The CDR3 length is 16 residues. The J segment lost 5 bases and the V segment lost 5 bases, leaving 8 bases of the junction unmatched. Germline V gene data show CDR1 as SGHAT and CDR2 as FQNNGV. This CDR3 reads CASSALAGGPGDTQYF. DNA of the CDR3: TGTGCCAGCAGCGCCCTAGCGGGGGGGCCGGGAGATACGCAGTATTTT. Based on the CDR3 plus reference TRBV11-2 and TRBJ2-3, the full variable domain is EAGVAQSPRYKIIEKRQSVAFWCNPISGHATLYWYQQILGQGPKLLIQFQNNGVVDDSQLPKDRFSAERLKGVDSTLKIQPAKLEDSAVYLCASSALAGGPGDTQYFGPGTRLTVL.

V gene TRBV7-9 combines with J gene TRBJ2-3; D possibly corresponds to TRBD2 (5 bases). With 0 bases removed from V and 0 bases from J, the gap between germline ends came to 16 bases. CDR3 size: 18 residues. CDR1 SEHNR and CDR2 FQNEAQ come from the germline V gene (reference sequence). CDR3 coding DNA: TGTGCCAGCAGCTTAGCCCCCCCGGGTCTAGCTAGCACAGATACGCAGTATTTT. This gives the protein CASSLAPPGLASTDTQYF.

The gene calls are TRBV7-2 and TRBJ1-1, with no clear D. The CDR3 spans 15 residues. V lost 1 base to trimming and J lost 0 bases, with 9 bases between them. CDR1 and CDR2 (germline): SGHTA, FQGNSA. CDR3: CASSLVTVMNTEAFF. The CDR3 DNA reads TGTGCCAGCAGCTTAGTCACGGTTATGAACACTGAAGCTTTCTTT.

This chain connects TRBV6-6 to TRBJ2-3; TRBD2 matches at 8 bases. V shed 2 bases and J 4 bases; nucleotides not matched to a gene: 5. CDR1 is MNHNY, CDR2 SVGAGI, per germline (reference sequence). The CDR3 is 15 amino acids. The CDR3 is CASSYPGRGADTQYF. The CDR3 nucleotides read TGTGCCAGCAGTTACCCCGGGAGGGGAGCAGATACGCAGTATTTT.

The chain carries TRBV19 and TRBJ1-2, with 9 bases fitting TRBD1. Unmatched junction bases numbered 15, after V lost 6 bases and J lost 4 bases. Per germline, CDR1 LNHDA and CDR2 SQIVND (reference sequence). The length of the CDR3 is 17 residues. This CDR3 is CASRRPGQGSLAYGYTF. In DNA, the CDR3 is TGTGCCAGTAGACGGCCGGGACAGGGATCCCTCGCCTATGGCTACACCTTC.

The gene calls are TRBV11-2 and TRBJ2-3; the D gene is possibly TRBD1 (5 bases). CDR3 size: 14 residues. V was clipped by 2 bases and J by 4 bases, with 10 bases between them. Germline V lookup: CDR1 SGHAT, CDR2 FQNNGV. The CDR3 region is CASSLRGTADTQYF. DNA of the CDR3: TGTGCCAGCAGCTTAAGGGGAACCGCAGATACGCAGTATTTT.

This clone turned up a few times. This chain connects TRBV6-1 to TRBJ1-5; TRBD1 is a possible D gene (6 bases). The CDR3 extends over 16 amino acids. The germline gives CDR1 MNHNS, CDR2 SASEGT. V was clipped by 6 bases and J by 0 bases, with 15 bases between them. Here the CDR3 reads CASRERRDNSNQPQHF. The CDR3 DNA follows: TGTGCCAGCAGAGAACGCCGGGACAATAGCAATCAGCCCCAGCATTTT.

J is TRBJ2-3 and V is TRBV7-2, with 13 bases fitting TRBD2. The CDR3 consists of 15 residues. From germline, CDR1 is SGHTA and CDR2 FQGNSA. Trimming cost V 6 bases and J 7 bases; bases outside gene matches: 7. DNA of the CDR3: TGTGCCAGCAGTCAACTAGCGGGGGGGAGCAATACGCAGTATTTT. The encoded protein is CASSQLAGGSNTQYF. Full variable domain (rest looked up from reference TRBV7-2 and TRBJ2-3): GAGVSQSPSNKVTEKGKDVELRCDPISGHTALYWYRQSLGQGLEFLIYFQGNSAPDKSGLPSDRFSAERTGGSVSTLTIQRTQQEDSAVYLCASSQLAGGSNTQYFGPGTRLTVL.

The V and J genes are TRBV18 and TRBJ1-1, with D uncertain. Trimming shortened V by 0 bases and J by 6 bases, and 11 bases separated the two germline ends. This CDR3 is built from 14 residues. Germline assignment: CDR1 KGHSH and CDR2 LQKENI. CDR3 DNA: TGTGCCAGCTCACCACCGGTAGCGGGGTCTGAAGCTTTCTTT. Its translation: CASSPPVAGSEAFF.

In this sample, this clone turned up a few times. V usage is TRBV5-1 and J usage is TRBJ2-3; TRBD2 matches 11 bases. The ends lost 3 bases at V and 5 bases at J; junction bases unmatched: 11. Germline V gene data show CDR1 as SGHRS and CDR2 as YFSETQ. This CDR3 is 17 amino acids long. The CDR3 DNA sequence: TGCGCCAGCAGCTACGGGACTTTAGCGGGGGGGCAAGATACGCAGTATTTT. Translating it yields CASSYGTLAGGQDTQYF.

This chain joins TRBV3-1 (or the pseudogene TRBV3-2) and TRBJ1-2; 7 nucleotides agree with TRBD1. This CDR3 has 18 residues. V gave up 3 bases and J gave up 2 bases; unmatched junction bases: 15. Germline V gene sequence: CDR1 LGHDT, CDR2 YNNKEL (reference sequence). DNA of the CDR3: TGTGCCAGCAGCCAGACCCTTTATACCGGGACAGAAAACTATGGCTACACCTTC. Residues: CASSQTLYTGTENYGYTF.

CDR3 sequence: CARGTVQETQYF. Here the CDR3 DNA reads TGTGCCAGGGGGACAGTCCAAGAGACCCAGTACTTC. V gene TRBV2 combines with J gene TRBJ2-5; 7 bases agree with TRBD1. Germline V gene lookup returns CDR1 SNHLY and CDR2 FYNNEI. The J segment lost 1 base and the V segment lost 9 bases, leaving 2 bases of the junction unmatched. The CDR3 covers 12 residues.

The CDR3 loop is CASKPDSYEAFF. As DNA, the CDR3 is TGTGCCAGCAAACCGGACAGTTATGAAGCTTTCTTT. The chain recombines TRBV12-3 or TRBV12-4 with TRBJ1-1; TRBD1 might be the D (6 bases). This CDR3 region has 12 residues. Trimming cost V 7 bases and J 7 bases, with 13 bases left between them.

In its sample, this clone was seen a few times. The J gene is TRBJ1-6, the V gene TRBV2; possible D gene TRBD1, 6 bases. Germline-derived CDR1 and CDR2 are SNHLY and FYNNEI. The CDR3 contains 16 residues. Trimming stripped 8 bases from V and 0 bases from J, with 14 bases between. CDR3 DNA sequence: TGTGCCAGCTTCGCTACAGGGAGCTCCTATAATTCACCCCTCCACTTT. Its translation: CASFATGSSYNSPLHF.

V and J are TRBV19 and TRBJ1-5; D ambiguous. The ends were cut back, 3 bases at V and 0 bases at J, with 6 bases in the middle. This CDR3 is built from 14 residues. The germline V gene encodes CDR1 LNHDA and CDR2 SQIVND (reference sequence). DNA of the CDR3: TGTGCCAGTAGTATGGGAGATAGCAATCAGCCCCAGCATTTT. Protein product: CASSMGDSNQPQHF. Looking up the rest from reference TRBV19 and TRBJ1-5 gives the full variable domain: DGGITQSPKYLFRKEGQNVTLSCEQNLNHDAMYWYRQDPGQGLRLIYYSQIVNDFQKGDIAEGYSVSREKKESFPLTVTSAQKNPTAFYLCASSMGDSNQPQHFGDGTRLSIL.

The chain carries TRBV18 and TRBJ2-2, with D perhaps matching TRBD1 (5 bases). Trimming left V 6 bases short and J 1 base short, with 12 bases between. CDR3 length: 15 amino acids. Germline V gene sequence: CDR1 KGHSH, CDR2 LQKENI. The CDR3 nucleotides are TGTGCCAGCTCCAGGGCCGGACAGAACACCGGGGAGCTGTTTTTT. Amino acids: CASSRAGQNTGELFF.

The chain carries TRBV3-1 (or the pseudogene TRBV3-2) and TRBJ2-1, with 12 bases matching TRBD2. The CDR3 loop spans 16 amino acids. CDR1 and CDR2 from the germline V gene are LGHDT and YNNKEL (reference sequence). J was trimmed by 6 bases and V by 6 bases; bases with no gene match: 9. CDR3 sequence reads: CASSRLLAGGLNEQFF. The CDR3 DNA follows: TGTGCCAGCAGTCGCCTCCTAGCGGGGGGGCTCAATGAGCAGTTCTTC.